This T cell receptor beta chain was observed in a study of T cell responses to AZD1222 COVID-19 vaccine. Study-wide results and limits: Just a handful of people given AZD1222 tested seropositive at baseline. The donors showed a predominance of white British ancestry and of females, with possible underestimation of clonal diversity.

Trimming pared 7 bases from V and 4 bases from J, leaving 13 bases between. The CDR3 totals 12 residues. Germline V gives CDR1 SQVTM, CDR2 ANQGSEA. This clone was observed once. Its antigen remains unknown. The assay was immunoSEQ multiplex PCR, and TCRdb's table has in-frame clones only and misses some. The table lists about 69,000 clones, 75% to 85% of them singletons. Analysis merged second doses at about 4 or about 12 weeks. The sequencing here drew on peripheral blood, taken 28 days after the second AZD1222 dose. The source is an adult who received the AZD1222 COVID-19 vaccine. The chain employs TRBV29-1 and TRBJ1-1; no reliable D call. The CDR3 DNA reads TGCAGCGCAGGAGGGATGGGCACTGAAGCTTTCTTT. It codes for CSAGGMGTEAFF.